The rows below give T cell receptor beta chains drawn from one sample of a study of T cell clusters in autoimmune cytopenias. TCRdb reprocessed the multiplex PCR reads, with one entry per CDR3 protein and no DNA. The repertoire shows 2,500 to 3,500 distinct CDR3 sequences; the top ten hold 30% to 45%. The same data also contributed to another study, on T cell repertoires in aging, cancer and after chemotherapy.

The sample was peripheral blood. These receptors were obtained from a human donor with an autoimmune cytopenia or autoimmune hepatitis (not recorded which). CDR3s include the opening cysteine and the closing phenylalanine or tryptophan. Fields, in order: V gene, J gene, clone size, CDR3 protein. The listing skips clone size in some rows; elsewhere it reads once, few, many or a size class.

>TRBV6-5|TRBJ2-7|.
CASSYSTGAGELYF
>TRBV28|TRBJ1-3|.
CASSLVGGVGNTIYF
>TRBV5-6|TRBJ1-6|medium-sized
CASSSGHYNSPLHF
>TRBV7-9|TRBJ2-7|medium-sized
CASSQSTVRYEQYF
>TRBV30|TRBJ2-2|large
CAWSVQTNTGELFF
>TRBV5-5|TRBJ1-1|.
CASSFRRDRGEVAEAFF
>TRBV6-6|TRBJ2-7|.
CASSYSNRVTAHYEQYF
>TRBV20-1|TRBJ1-5|.
CSATLQGARGNQPQHF
>TRBV10-3|TRBJ2-7|.
CAIADAGGRSEQYF
>TRBV6-6|TRBJ1-4|.
CASSYKGQGTFNEKLFF
>TRBV7-9|TRBJ2-3|.
CASSLGLAGATTDTQYF
>TRBV6-5|TRBJ2-5|medium-sized
CASGSQETQYF
>TRBV13|TRBJ1-5|medium-sized
CASSSGIGSNQPQHF
>TRBV19|TRBJ1-5|.
CASSINRGWGQPQHF
>TRBV7-2|TRBJ1-4|.
CASSPRTSWATNEKLFF
>TRBV6-5|TRBJ2-1|.
CASRAALEQFF
>TRBV7-9|TRBJ1-1|.
CASSLDGGNTEAFF
>TRBV12-3/TRBV12-4|TRBJ1-6|.
CASSLGPPGGASPLHF
>TRBV6-5|TRBJ2-2|large
CASSLGRFGELFF
>TRBV19|TRBJ2-3|medium-sized
CASNGGITDTQYF
>TRBV6-5|TRBJ2-4|medium-sized
CASSSPGQKNIQYF
>TRBV7-9|TRBJ2-3|.
CASSLGVTFKGRGTDTQYF
>TRBV29-1|TRBJ2-1|medium-sized
CSVEDGDRTLNEQFF
>TRBV27|TRBJ1-5|.
CASSNSVRNQPQHF
>TRBV5-1|TRBJ1-6|.
CASSRGEVNSPLHF
>TRBV6-2/TRBV6-3|TRBJ1-2|medium-sized
CASSQSWTNYGYTF
>TRBV6-8|TRBJ1-4|.
CASSFLCKGPYEKLFF
>TRBV27|TRBJ2-5|medium-sized
CASSSILSGGPVTQYF
>TRBV15|TRBJ2-3|large
CATSIRPGRGADTQYF
>TRBV27|TRBJ1-3|.
CASSSLGGGRNTIYF
>TRBV7-9|TRBJ1-1|.
CASSLPQGVRAEAFF
>TRBV19|TRBJ1-4|.
CASSIRDRGTNEKLFF
>TRBV15|TRBJ2-1|.
CATSPPGTAGNEQFF
>TRBV7-9|TRBJ2-7|.
CASSLGEGYYEQYF
>TRBV10-3|TRBJ2-7|.
CASQTTDEQYF
>TRBV18|TRBJ2-2|.
CASSPRQGGGELFF
>TRBV5-1|TRBJ2-7|.
CASSLAGQTYEQYF
>TRBV11-3|TRBJ1-1|medium-sized
CASGRRPRREAFF
>TRBV27|TRBJ1-6|medium-sized
CASSSSGGAIYSPLHF
>TRBV5-6|TRBJ2-2|medium-sized
CASSRTSGGPFF
>TRBV19|TRBJ2-6|medium-sized
CASSLRGANVLTF
>TRBV19|TRBJ1-1|medium-sized
CATETQIDGEGEAFF
>TRBV24-1|TRBJ1-6|medium-sized
CARGQGVNLGISPLHF
>TRBV10-3|TRBJ2-5|.
CAISPGTGGETQYF
>TRBV19|TRBJ2-6|large
CASSRGPSGANVLTF
>TRBV11-3|TRBJ1-2|.
CASSLGEYGGYTF
>TRBV6-5|TRBJ2-1|medium-sized
CASSSRGGTMGEQFF
>TRBV14|TRBJ2-1|.
CASSQVGSSYNEQFF
>TRBV19|TRBJ1-5|.
CASSMTDNQPQHF
>TRBV5-4|TRBJ2-4|medium-sized
CASSLAGIGDAKNIQYF
>TRBV6-1|TRBJ1-2|.
CASLGGRFYGYTF
>TRBV12-3/TRBV12-4|TRBJ1-3|.
CASSPLVGRTSGNTIYF
>TRBV6-1|TRBJ1-1|.
CASSGGGDRNTHSNTEAFF
>TRBV29-1|TRBJ2-1|large
CSGRGVSYNEQFF
>TRBV29-1|TRBJ1-1|medium-sized
CSVVTRGGTEAFF
>TRBV19|TRBJ2-3|medium-sized
CASSKQGTDTQYF
>TRBV27|TRBJ2-7|.
CATYPRQGAREQYF